These 16 T cell receptor beta chains were sequenced from one sample in a study of OX40 agonist ivuxolimab in advanced cancers. Libraries were constructed by the immunoSEQ multiplex PCR assay. Sourced from immuneACCESS, this table was stored by TCRdb with only in-frame sequences that have V and J called. A share of the clones is absent; for the studies checked, an unresolved V gene accounts for under half, and the remainder has no known explanation. The sample records around 61,000 clones, approximately 92% of which are singletons. The leading ten clones occupy around 25% of the sample. Sequenced here: CD4+ or CD8+ T cells sorted from blood, sampled in a trial of the OX40 agonist ivuxolimab. The receptors shown here come from an adult with an advanced solid tumor such as melanoma, head and neck, liver or kidney cancer.

A note on this clone: Other DNA sequences within the sample encode an identical CDR3. CDR3 protein: CASSYSNEQFF. The CDR3 DNA reads as TGTGCCAGCAGTTACTCGAATGAGCAGTTCTTC. V is TRBV6-5 and J is TRBJ2-1, with no clear D. V gave up 0 bases and J gave up 7 bases, with 1 base separating them. The CDR3 covers 11 residues. CDR1 and CDR2 from the germline V gene are MNHEY and SVGAGI.

The genes are TRBV2 and TRBJ2-1; D gene ambiguous. The CDR3 totals 13 residues. Trimming took off 2 bases at V and 13 bases at J, with 15 bases between the two ends. Germline loops: CDR1 SNHLY, CDR2 FYNNEI. The CDR3 reads CASSESLLQDQFF. The CDR3 bases are TGTGCCAGCAGTGAAAGTCTCCTCCAGGACCAGTTCTTC.

This clone occurred once. The CDR3 coding sequence is TGTGCCAGCTCTAGCGGGGGCAGGGAGACCCAGTACTTC. Translation gives CASSSGGRETQYF. The V call is TRBV6-5, the J call TRBJ2-5; TRBD2 agrees at 10 bases. Germline-derived CDR1 and CDR2 are MNHEY and SVGAGI. The V gene end was trimmed by 8 bases and the J gene end by 5 bases; junction bases not matched to a gene: 5. This CDR3 comprises 13 residues.

The rearrangement joins TRBV4-3 to TRBJ2-3, with 13 bases fitting TRBD2. Germline V gene data show CDR1 as LGHNA and CDR2 as YSLEER. CDR3 length equals 16 residues. J lost 2 bases, V lost 4 bases, and 3 bases had no gene match. In nucleotides, the CDR3 is TGCGCCAGCAGCCCGGGACTAGCGGGAAACACAGATACGCAGTATTTT. Translation gives CASSPGLAGNTDTQYF.

V usage is TRBV6-1 and J usage is TRBJ2-3; D may be TRBD2 (5 bases). Germline loops: CDR1 MNHNS, CDR2 SASEGT. The V and J ends lost 4 bases and 0 bases respectively, with 20 bases between them. This CDR3 comprises 18 residues. CDR3 DNA: TGTGCCAGCAGTGGACTTCGGACTGTTAAATCTAGCACAGATACGCAGTATTTT. As protein: CASSGLRTVKSSTDTQYF.

The chain's CDR3 is CASSFGTGVGQPQHF. DNA of the CDR3: TGTGCCAGCAGTTTTGGGACAGGGGTTGGGCAGCCCCAGCATTTT. V usage is TRBV28 and J usage is TRBJ1-5; 10 bases line up with TRBD1. CDR1 is MDHEN and CDR2 is SYDVKM in the germline V gene. The CDR3 length is 15 residues. The V gene end was trimmed by 3 bases and the J gene end by 7 bases; junction bases not matched to a gene: 6.

The V gene is TRBV4-1, the J gene TRBJ1-5, with a possible D match to TRBD1 (6 bases). The ends were cut back, 2 bases at V and 4 bases at J, with 12 bases in the middle. This CDR3 contains 15 residues. Germline lookup yields CDR1 MGHRA and CDR2 YSYEKL. CDR3 nucleotides: TGCGCCAGCAGCCAAAACACAGGGACAAATCAGCCCCAGCATTTT. Translating it yields CASSQNTGTNQPQHF.

The rearrangement uses TRBV28 and TRBJ1-5; D possibly corresponds to TRBD1 (5 bases). Trimming took 3 bases from V and 3 from J, leaving 9 bases between them. This CDR3 is 14 amino acids long. Germline lookup yields CDR1 MDHEN and CDR2 SYDVKM. The CDR3 DNA reads as TGTGCCAGCAGTTTGGCACAGGACAATCAGCCCCAGCATTTT. It codes for CASSLAQDNQPQHF.

The chain employs TRBV20-1 and TRBJ2-5; D not resolved. The V gene's germline CDR1 is DFQATT and CDR2 SNEGSKA (reference sequence). The length of the CDR3 is 9 residues. CDR3 protein: CLPLGTQYF. As DNA, the CDR3 is TGCCTGCCCCTGGGGACCCAGTACTTC.

The chain couples TRBV6-1 to TRBJ1-5, with 10 bases identical to TRBD1. Germline-derived CDR1 and CDR2 are MNHNS and SASEGT. This CDR3 contains 18 residues. Unmatched junction bases numbered 15, after V lost 4 bases and J lost 6 bases. CDR3 loop: CASSASTGGGEVSQPQHF. DNA for the CDR3: TGTGCCAGCAGTGCCTCGACAGGGGGCGGCGAGGTTAGTCAGCCCCAGCATTTT.

The chain couples TRBV6-1 to TRBJ2-7, with 7 bases matching TRBD1. The CDR3 sequence is 12 residues long. V gave up 5 bases and J gave up 3 bases; unmatched junction bases: 1. The germline gives CDR1 MNHNS, CDR2 SASEGT. For the CDR3, the DNA is TGTGCCAGCAGTTGGACAGGCTACGAGCAGTACTTC. Its protein product is CASSWTGYEQYF.

The chain combines TRBV6-5 with TRBJ1-3; D not resolved. Per germline, CDR1 MNHEY and CDR2 SVGAGI. The CDR3 runs to 15 residues. V was cut by 6 bases and J by 3 bases, with 15 bases left in between. The CDR3 nucleotides are TGTGCCAGCAGATATACAGCCACCCGTGGAAACACCATATATTTT. Protein product: CASRYTATRGNTIYF.

The chain is built from TRBV7-9 and TRBJ1-1, with D unclear. CDR1 SEHNR and CDR2 FQNEAQ come from the germline V gene (reference sequence). This CDR3 spans 11 amino acids. V was pared by 1 base and J by 7 bases, with 4 bases between. This chain's CDR3 is CASSLELEAFF. The DNA for the CDR3 is TGTGCCAGCAGCTTAGAACTTGAAGCTTTCTTT.

The chain is built from TRBV19 and TRBJ2-3; D is uncertain. Trimming cost V 5 bases and J 0 bases, with 12 bases left between them. This CDR3 is 15 amino acids long. Germline assignment: CDR1 LNHDA and CDR2 SQIVND (reference sequence). In nucleotides, the CDR3 is TGTGCCAGTAGTGCCTCTCCTTACAGCACAGATACGCAGTATTTT. Translating it yields CASSASPYSTDTQYF.

J is TRBJ1-1 and V is TRBV6-1, with D tentatively TRBD1 (5 bases). The germline gives CDR1 MNHNS, CDR2 SASEGT. CDR3 length equals 14 residues. Trimming shortened V by 1 base and J by 6 bases, and 12 bases separated the two germline ends. The CDR3 nucleotides are TGTGCCAGCAGTGAAGAGGCAGGGATCCCTGAAGCTTTCTTT. Translating it yields CASSEEAGIPEAFF.

This sequence joins TRBV6-1 and TRBJ1-5; TRBD1 agrees at 7 bases. V gave up 0 bases and J gave up 6 bases; unmatched junction bases: 5. Germline assignment: CDR1 MNHNS and CDR2 SASEGT. The length of the CDR3 is 15 residues. The CDR3 reads CASSEAWAGGQPQHF. The CDR3 bases are TGTGCCAGCAGTGAAGCGTGGGCAGGGGGTCAGCCCCAGCATTTT.